These 32 T cell receptor beta chains were sequenced from one sample in a study of shared clonotypes between healthy human individuals. The table came from immunoSEQ multiplex PCR; TCRdb's copy has only in-frame clones and leaves some out. The sample lists a few million clones, over 85% occurring once. The material sequenced was naive CD4+ T cells from PBMCs. As for subset: CD45RA+ positively selected. These receptors were collected from a young man in good health. Some clones in this sample may be carry-over from other donors' samples.

The V call is TRBV28, the J call TRBJ2-2; 8 nucleotides agree with TRBD1. The germline gives CDR1 MDHEN, CDR2 SYDVKM. J was trimmed by 4 bases and V by 6 bases; bases with no gene match: 4. This CDR3 spans 14 amino acids. The CDR3, as DNA: TGTGCCAGCAGCTGGACAGGGAGCACCGGGGAGCTGTTTTTT. This codes for CASSWTGSTGELFF. The full variable domain, in which reference TRBV28 and TRBJ2-2 provide the parts outside the CDR3, is DVKVTQSSRYLVKRTGEKVFLECVQDMDHENMFWYRQDPGLGLRLIYFSYDVKMKEKGDIPEGYSVSREKKERFSLILESASTNQTSMYLCASSWTGSTGELFFGEGSRLTVL.

This clone showed up just once. V usage is TRBV7-2 and J usage is TRBJ2-5; unclear D gene. Trimming shortened V by 1 base and J by 5 bases, and 5 bases separated the two germline ends. The CDR3 spans 12 residues. Germline CDR1 reads SGHTA; CDR2 reads FQGNSA. The CDR3 nucleotides read TGTGCCAGCAGCTTAGTTTATGAGACCCAGTACTTC. This sequence encodes CASSLVYETQYF.

The rearrangement joins TRBV18 to TRBJ1-2; weak D call: TRBD1 (5 bases). Deletions cut 3 bases from V and 1 base from J, with 12 bases between. The CDR3 spans 15 residues. CDR1 and CDR2 (germline): KGHSH, LQKENI. CDR3 sequence reads: CASSPKDKNNYGYTF. CDR3 coding DNA: TGTGCCAGCTCACCCAAGGACAAGAATAACTATGGCTACACCTTC.

The chain recombines TRBV6-5 with TRBJ2-7; 8 nucleotides match TRBD2. The CDR3 length is 15 residues. V lost 6 bases to trimming and J lost 0 bases; unmatched junction nucleotides: 7. The germline CDR1 and CDR2 sequences are MNHEY and SVGAGI. For the CDR3, the DNA is TGTGCCAGCAGAAAGTGGACTAGCCGCTCCTACGAGCAGTACTTC. It translates to CASRKWTSRSYEQYF.

This chain connects TRBV5-5 to TRBJ1-2; D is unresolved. CDR1 and CDR2 from the germline V gene are SGHKS and YYEKEE (reference sequence). V lost 3 bases to trimming and J lost 4 bases, with 10 bases between them. This CDR3 contains 13 residues. The CDR3 loop reads CASSSDQPYGYTF. The CDR3 coding sequence is TGTGCCAGCAGCTCGGACCAGCCCTATGGCTACACCTTC. The entire variable domain, with the rest obtained from reference TRBV5-5 and TRBJ1-2, is as follows: DAGVTQSPTHLIKTRGQQVTLRCSPISGHKSVSWYQQVLGQGPQFIFQYYEKEERGRGNFPDRFSARQFPNYSSELNVNALLLGDSALYLCASSSDQPYGYTFGSGTRLTVV.

The chain joins TRBV12-5 to TRBJ2-5; 8 bases are a match to TRBD1. The CDR3 extends over 14 amino acids. Germline-derived CDR1 and CDR2 are LGHNT and FRNRAP. J lost 4 bases, V lost 7 bases, and 8 bases had no gene match. CDR3 sequence: CASASSGTGETQYF. The CDR3 DNA follows: TGTGCTAGTGCCAGTAGTGGGACAGGAGAGACCCAGTACTTC.

Concerning this clone: Other DNA sequences in this sample translate to the same CDR3. The chain employs TRBV9 and TRBJ2-1, with 7 bases fitting TRBD1. There are 13 residues in the CDR3. Germline assignment: CDR1 SGDLS and CDR2 YYNGEE. The trim removed 6 bases at V and 3 bases at J, leaving 3 bases unmatched. The CDR3 nucleotides read TGTGCCAGCACCCGGGACAGCTACAATGAGCAGTTCTTC. Its protein is CASTRDSYNEQFF.

The gene calls are TRBV6-5 and TRBJ2-7, with D uncertain. The germline V and J ends were trimmed by 6 bases and 6 bases, with 12 bases remaining between them. CDR1 is MNHEY, CDR2 SVGAGI, per germline. This CDR3 is built from 12 residues. The CDR3: CASSRTPFEQYF. In DNA, the CDR3 is TGTGCCAGCAGCCGGACCCCGTTCGAGCAGTACTTC.

The V call is TRBV28, the J call TRBJ1-5; D is unclear. The CDR3 totals 13 residues. Per the germline V gene, CDR1 is MDHEN and CDR2 is SYDVKM. Trimming cost V 3 bases and J 10 bases, with 13 bases left between them. The CDR3 sequence: CASSLPDLIPQHF. The CDR3 nucleotides are TGTGCCAGCAGTTTGCCAGACCTGATTCCCCAGCATTTT.

V and J are TRBV5-1 and TRBJ2-1, with 14 bases identical to TRBD2. Germline trimming cut 4 bases from V and 8 bases from J; bases unmatched to any gene: 5. The CDR3 spans 15 residues. Germline lookup yields CDR1 SGHRS and CDR2 YFSETQ. The CDR3 DNA follows: TGCGCCAGCAGCGTGGGACTAGCGGGAGCCCATGAGCAGTTCTTC. Protein product: CASSVGLAGAHEQFF.

J is TRBJ2-1 and V is TRBV5-6; 7 nucleotides agree with TRBD2. Germline assignment: CDR1 SGHDT and CDR2 YYEEEE. Trimming took 4 bases from V and 9 from J; bases not matched to a gene: 4. This CDR3 is built from 12 residues. The CDR3 DNA is TGTGCCAGCAGCCGACTAGCAAGTGAGCAGTTCTTC. Protein sequence: CASSRLASEQFF.

A note on this clone: The sample contains more than one DNA sequence encoding this CDR3. CDR3 residues: CASSPPGREQYF. For the CDR3, the DNA is TGTGCCAGCAGTCCCCCGGGGCGCGAGCAGTACTTC. The V and J genes are TRBV28 and TRBJ2-7, with D tentatively TRBD1 or TRBD2 (5 bases each). This CDR3 comprises 12 residues. Trimming took off 5 bases at V and 6 bases at J, with 11 bases between the two ends. Germline loops: CDR1 MDHEN, CDR2 SYDVKM.

The gene calls are TRBV29-1 and TRBJ2-5; tentative D call: TRBD2 (6 bases). Germline assignment: CDR1 SQVTM and CDR2 ANQGSEA. The V end was cut by 5 bases, the J end by 5 bases, with 12 bases between. The CDR3 totals 12 residues. The CDR3 reads CSVRRESETQYF. DNA of the CDR3: TGCAGCGTTCGACGGGAGAGCGAGACCCAGTACTTC.

The chain combines TRBV5-1 with TRBJ1-2; 8 nucleotides align to TRBD1. Per the germline V gene, CDR1 is SGHRS and CDR2 is YFSETQ. The CDR3 runs to 18 residues. J lost 1 base, V lost 0 bases, and 11 bases had no gene match. CDR3: CASSLGLGTGAVNYGYTF. The CDR3 DNA sequence: TGCGCCAGCAGCTTGGGGTTAGGGACAGGAGCGGTTAACTATGGCTACACCTTC.

A note on this clone: Distinct nucleotide sequences in the sample also encode this CDR3. The DNA of the CDR3 is TGCGCCAGCAGCTTGGCGGGACGAGGGGCAGATACGCAGTATTTT. As protein: CASSLAGRGADTQYF. The rearrangement joins TRBV5-1 to TRBJ2-3; perhaps D is TRBD1 or TRBD2 (5 bases each). Trimming removed 0 bases from V and 4 bases from J, with 12 bases in between. The CDR3 sequence is 15 residues long. CDR1 and CDR2 (germline): SGHRS, YFSETQ. Full variable domain (remainder filled in from reference TRBV5-1 and TRBJ2-3): KAGVTQTPRYLIKTRGQQVTLSCSPISGHRSVSWYQQTPGQGLQFLFEYFSETQRNKGNFPGRFSGRQFSNSRSEMNVSTLELGDSALYLCASSLAGRGADTQYFGPGTRLTVL.

This clone has a single count. The genes are TRBV9 and TRBJ1-4; D perhaps matches TRBD1 (5 bases). Trimming removed 2 bases at V and 7 bases at J, with 12 bases between. This CDR3 comprises 14 residues. Per germline, CDR1 SGDLS and CDR2 YYNGEE. The CDR3 reads CASSVWGGSEKLFF. The CDR3 coding sequence is TGTGCCAGCAGCGTCTGGGGGGGATCTGAAAAACTGTTTTTT.

This clone was observed once. The V and J genes are TRBV5-8 and TRBJ2-2, with 7 positions matching TRBD2. The CDR3 length is 16 residues. V was clipped by 1 base and J by 4 bases; unmatched bases: 7. CDR1 is SGHTS and CDR2 is YDEGEE in the germline V gene. CDR3 residues: CASSLPGLRRTGELFF. The CDR3 DNA reads as TGTGCCAGCAGCTTGCCGGGACTACGGCGCACCGGGGAGCTGTTTTTT.

The chain is built from TRBV10-3 and TRBJ2-2, with 7 bases aligning to TRBD2. CDR3 length equals 14 residues. CDR1 is ENHRY, CDR2 SYGVKD, per germline. Trimming cost V 4 bases and J 7 bases; bases outside gene matches: 6. CDR3 amino acids: CAISATSKGGELFF. CDR3 sequence (DNA): TGTGCCATCAGTGCGACTAGCAAGGGCGGGGAGCTGTTTTTT.

Comment on this clone: The sample contains more than one DNA sequence encoding this CDR3. The chain links TRBV18 to TRBJ1-1; perhaps TRBD1 as D (5 bases). V dropped 2 bases and J dropped 1 base, with 8 bases sitting between them. Germline CDR1 KGHSH, CDR2 LQKENI. This CDR3 region has 14 residues. The CDR3 nucleotides read TGTGCCAGCTCACCAGGGGCACCGAACACTGAAGCTTTCTTT. Residues: CASSPGAPNTEAFF.

The chain links TRBV5-1 to TRBJ2-7; 7 nucleotides match TRBD1. The length of the CDR3 is 13 residues. Germline V CDR1 and CDR2: SGHRS, YFSETQ. The junction had 2 bases not matched to a gene; V was cut back by 0 bases and J by 5 bases. CDR3 loop: CASSLDRGDEQYF. DNA of the CDR3: TGCGCCAGCAGCTTGGACAGGGGCGACGAGCAGTACTTC.

The chain combines TRBV19 with TRBJ2-7; D perhaps matches TRBD1 (7 bases). CDR1 and CDR2 from the germline V gene are LNHDA and SQIVND (reference sequence). Trimming removed 11 bases from V and 3 bases from J, with 32 bases in between. The CDR3 totals 18 residues. The CDR3 DNA reads TGTGCCGTCACCGCGGTAGGGGGCATGGCGGGGTCGCTCTACGAGCAGTACTTC. Translated, it gives CAVTAVGGMAGSLYEQYF.

The J gene is TRBJ2-3, the V gene TRBV15; D is undetermined. V was trimmed by 5 bases and J by 0 bases, leaving 9 bases between them. The CDR3 runs 14 residues. Germline CDR1 is LNHNV and CDR2 is YYDKDF (reference sequence). As DNA, the CDR3 is TGTGCCACCAGCGATACACGGAGCACAGATACGCAGTATTTT. Protein: CATSDTRSTDTQYF.

This sequence joins TRBV27 and TRBJ1-4; 9 bases fit TRBD1. CDR3 length: 16 residues. CDR1 is MNHEY and CDR2 is SMNVEV in the germline V gene (reference sequence). V shed 2 bases and J 6 bases; nucleotides not matched to a gene: 7. CDR3 DNA sequence: TGTGCCAGCAGTTTACAATTGGGACAGGGATATGAAAAACTGTTTTTT. Protein sequence: CASSLQLGQGYEKLFF.

V is TRBV5-1 and J is TRBJ2-7; the D is unclear. The V gene's germline CDR1 is SGHRS and CDR2 YFSETQ. The CDR3 spans 14 residues. Between the trimmed V and J ends, which lost 1 base and 1 base, there was a span of 9 bases. DNA of the CDR3: TGCGCCAGCAGCTTGCATGACGGTTCCTACGAGCAGTACTTC. Residues: CASSLHDGSYEQYF.

This clone came up once. The chain couples TRBV5-8 to TRBJ2-7, with 9 bases aligning to TRBD2. V shed 3 bases, J shed 2 bases, and the junction held 12 bases outside the gene matches. The length of the CDR3 is 17 residues. Germline values: CDR1 SGHTS, CDR2 YDEGEE. The CDR3 nucleotides are TGTGCCAGCAGCTCGAAACCTACTAGCGGGCCTCCCTACGAGCAGTACTTC. The encoded protein is CASSSKPTSGPPYEQYF.

The rearrangement joins TRBV5-1 to TRBJ2-3; TRBD2 agrees at 9 bases. CDR1 is SGHRS and CDR2 is YFSETQ in the germline V gene. The CDR3 is made up of 14 amino acids. V lost 6 bases and J lost 4; bases outside the gene matches: 6. The DNA of the CDR3 is TGCGCCAGCATAGGGCTAGCGGGATCAGATACGCAGTATTTT. This codes for CASIGLAGSDTQYF.

This chain links TRBV12-5 with TRBJ2-1; 8 bases line up with TRBD2. The CDR3 consists of 15 residues. The J segment lost 10 bases and the V segment lost 1 base, leaving 9 bases of the junction unmatched. The V gene's germline CDR1 is LGHNT and CDR2 FRNRAP. The CDR3 nucleotides read TGTGCTAGTGGTTTGGGTACAGCGGGAGTGAAAGAGCAGTTCTTC. Translation gives CASGLGTAGVKEQFF.

The chain has TRBV28 and TRBJ2-4, with 7 bases matching TRBD1. The CDR3 sequence is 15 residues long. Germline CDR1 reads MDHEN; CDR2 reads SYDVKM. The ends lost 5 bases at V and 4 bases at J; junction bases unmatched: 8. In DNA form, the CDR3 reads TGTGCCAGCAGTCAACCCGGGGACAGAAAAAACATTCAGTACTTC. Translation: CASSQPGDRKNIQYF.

This sequence joins TRBV6-5 and TRBJ2-3; weak D call: TRBD2 (5 bases). The V end was cut by 6 bases, the J end by 3 bases, with 13 bases between. Germline loops: CDR1 MNHEY, CDR2 SVGAGI. The CDR3 consists of 14 residues. The DNA of the CDR3 is TGTGCCAGCAGCCCCCGGGGTAGAACAGATACGCAGTATTTT. This translates into CASSPRGRTDTQYF.

The chain couples TRBV18 to TRBJ2-1; D ambiguous. Per germline, CDR1 KGHSH and CDR2 LQKENI. The CDR3 has 13 amino acids. V was shortened by 5 bases and J by 8 bases, with 13 bases between the two germline ends. In DNA, the CDR3 is TGTGCCAGCTCATCGGGCCCCAACGATGAGCAGTTCTTC. Its translation: CASSSGPNDEQFF.

V is TRBV7-9 and J is TRBJ2-1; 13 bases line up with TRBD2. CDR1 is SEHNR, CDR2 FQNEAQ, per germline (reference sequence). The CDR3 runs to 16 residues. The V and J ends lost 6 bases and 2 bases, in that order; junction bases with no gene match: 4. This CDR3 is CASSSTSGRAYNEQFF. DNA of the CDR3: TGTGCCAGCAGTTCTACTAGCGGGAGGGCCTACAATGAGCAGTTCTTC.

This sequence joins TRBV28 and TRBJ2-7, with 14 bases that match TRBD2. The CDR3 length is 15 residues. V lost 6 bases, J lost 9 bases, and 10 bases stayed unmatched. Germline V CDR1 and CDR2: MDHEN, SYDVKM. The CDR3 coding sequence is TGTGCCAGCAGCCTCCCTCCGGGACTAGCGGGAGCGCAGTACTTC. Amino acid sequence: CASSLPPGLAGAQYF.